Below, 32 T cell receptor beta chains from the same sample are listed, as sequenced in a study of immune evolution from preneoplasia to lung adenocarcinoma. Sequencing used immunoSEQ multiplex PCR; TCRdb keeps in-frame clones, though not all of them. This table holds 6,200 or so clones, more than 70% found once. The source material was FFPE minimally invasive lung adenocarcinoma tissue. These receptor sequences come from a person aged 70 to 85 with lung adenocarcinoma.

The chain carries TRBV28 and TRBJ1-1; D remains unclear. CDR3 length: 15 residues. V was clipped by 5 bases and J by 5 bases, with 18 bases between them. Germline V CDR1 and CDR2: MDHEN, SYDVKM. CDR3 protein: CASSPTYGEWTEAFF. In DNA, the CDR3 is TGTGCCAGCAGTCCTACCTACGGAGAGTGGACTGAAGCTTTCTTT.

Only a few counts were recorded for this clone. The chain joins TRBV19 to TRBJ1-1; 8 nucleotides match TRBD1. V lost 6 bases, J lost 1 base, and 10 bases stayed unmatched. The germline V gene has CDR1 LNHDA and CDR2 SQIVND (reference sequence). This CDR3 spans 16 amino acids. DNA for the CDR3: TGTGCCAGTAGCTTAACAGGGGGATGGAAGAACACTGAAGCTTTCTTT. Protein: CASSLTGGWKNTEAFF.

This rearrangement joins TRBV19 to TRBJ1-1; no clear D gene. This CDR3 spans 13 amino acids. Between the trimmed V and J ends, which lost 3 bases and 1 base, there was a span of 6 bases. Germline loops: CDR1 LNHDA, CDR2 SQIVND (reference sequence). CDR3 nucleotides: TGTGCCAGTAGTATCTGGGGGAACACTGAAGCTTTCTTT. Translated: CASSIWGNTEAFF. The variable domain in full, with the rest retrieved from reference TRBV19 and TRBJ1-1, is DGGITQSPKYLFRKEGQNVTLSCEQNLNHDAMYWYRQDPGQGLRLIYYSQIVNDFQKGDIAEGYSVSREKKESFPLTVTSAQKNPTAFYLCASSIWGNTEAFFGQGTRLTVV.

The chain joins TRBV7-9 to TRBJ1-1; D gene unclear. Per germline, CDR1 SEHNR and CDR2 FQNEAQ (reference sequence). The V end lost 10 bases, the J end lost 5 bases, and 11 bases lay between the germline ends. The CDR3 extends over 11 amino acids. The CDR3 DNA reads as TGTGCCACCTCTAATCATACTGAAGCTTTCTTT. It yields the protein CATSNHTEAFF.

This clone was detected only once. The gene calls are TRBV4-3 and TRBJ2-1; 8 bases agree with TRBD2. This CDR3 region has 15 residues. From germline, CDR1 is LGHNA and CDR2 YSLEER. The junction had 13 bases not matched to a gene; V was cut back by 0 bases and J by 15 bases. The CDR3 spells CASSQDRGTSRVRFF. For the CDR3, the DNA is TGCGCCAGCAGCCAAGATAGGGGGACTAGTCGGGTGCGGTTCTTC.

This chain uses TRBV6-5 with TRBJ1-4; TRBD1 is a possible D gene (5 bases). Trimming took off 5 bases at V and 8 bases at J, with 12 bases between the two ends. There are 13 residues in the CDR3. Germline V gene lookup returns CDR1 MNHEY and CDR2 SVGAGI. CDR3 residues: CASSRNGDEKLFF. For the CDR3, the DNA is TGTGCCAGCAGTAGGAACGGGGACGAAAAACTGTTTTTT.

CDR3 in DNA: TGTGCCAGCAGTCCCCGGGAGGGACGGAACACTGAAGCTTTCTTT. As protein: CASSPREGRNTEAFF. This sequence joins TRBV27 and TRBJ1-1; maybe TRBD1 (5 bases). This CDR3 region has 15 residues. V lost 5 bases and J 1 base, leaving 14 bases between the germline ends. Looked up from germline, CDR1 is MNHEY and CDR2 is SMNVEV (reference sequence).

The chain couples TRBV7-6 to TRBJ2-1, with 7 bases matching TRBD2. Germline V gene data show CDR1 as SGHVS and CDR2 as FNYEAQ. There are 16 residues in the CDR3. Trimming took 4 bases from V and 2 from J; bases not matched to a gene: 8. CDR3: CASSSGELAAYNEQFF. The CDR3 DNA sequence: TGTGCCAGCAGCTCCGGGGAGCTAGCGGCCTACAATGAGCAGTTCTTC.

The chain employs TRBV28 and TRBJ1-2; D possibly corresponds to TRBD1 (6 bases). Trimming removed 8 bases from V and 8 bases from J, with 9 bases in between. Per the germline V gene, CDR1 is MDHEN and CDR2 is SYDVKM. This CDR3 is built from 10 residues. CDR3 sequence reads: CASRDKGYTF. The DNA for the CDR3 is TGTGCCAGCCGGGACAAAGGCTACACCTTC.

This clone appeared a few times. The chain employs TRBV28 and TRBJ2-7; D is possibly TRBD2 (5 bases). Trimming took off 7 bases at V and 2 bases at J, with 9 bases between the two ends. CDR1 MDHEN and CDR2 SYDVKM come from the germline V gene. The CDR3 is made up of 12 amino acids. CDR3 amino acids: CASKREPYEQYF. CDR3 nucleotides: TGTGCCAGCAAACGGGAACCCTACGAGCAGTACTTC.

The rearrangement links TRBV6-5 to TRBJ1-2; D unresolved. Trimming left V 2 bases short and J 4 bases short, with 8 bases between. Germline assignment: CDR1 MNHEY and CDR2 SVGAGI. This CDR3 has 13 residues. The CDR3 DNA is TGTGCCAGCAGTTACGCAGAGACCTATGGCTACACCTTC. Translation gives CASSYAETYGYTF.

CDR3 region: CASSLGEASGNTIYF. The CDR3 DNA reads as TGTGCCAGCAGCTTGGGAGAGGCCTCTGGAAACACCATATATTTT. The V gene is TRBV5-8, the J gene TRBJ1-3; D unresolved. The CDR3 covers 15 residues. V was shortened by 0 bases and J by 0 bases, with 7 bases between the two germline ends. Germline CDR1 and CDR2: SGHTS and YDEGEE.

The chain couples TRBV9 to TRBJ1-1, with TRBD1 identical over 8 bases. Germline V gives CDR1 SGDLS, CDR2 YYNGEE. This CDR3 spans 16 amino acids. After removal of 0 bases from V and 5 bases from J, the junction contained 9 bases not matched to a gene. Here the CDR3 DNA reads TGTGCCAGCAGCGTAGACGGCAGGGGGCTGATGACTGAAGCTTTCTTT. Amino acids: CASSVDGRGLMTEAFF.

The J gene is TRBJ2-1, the V gene TRBV9, with D perhaps TRBD1 (6 bases). Germline CDR1 reads SGDLS; CDR2 reads YYNGEE. The CDR3 consists of 16 residues. The V gene lost 0 bases and the J gene lost 4 bases, with 14 bases spanning the gap. This chain's CDR3 is CASSVAGQRGYNEQFF. The CDR3 DNA follows: TGTGCCAGCAGCGTAGCCGGGCAGAGGGGGTACAATGAGCAGTTCTTC.

This clone was recorded only once. This rearrangement joins TRBV15 to TRBJ1-4; D call uncertain. Germline V CDR1 and CDR2: LNHNV, YYDKDF (reference sequence). This CDR3 contains 11 residues. V gave up 8 bases and J gave up 8 bases, with 9 bases separating them. The CDR3 reads CATAGWEKLFF. DNA of the CDR3: TGTGCCACCGCGGGATGGGAAAAACTGTTTTTT.

The V call is TRBV5-6, the J call TRBJ1-2; TRBD1 is a possible D gene (6 bases). Trimming removed 0 bases at V and 4 bases at J, with 16 bases between. Germline loops: CDR1 SGHDT, CDR2 YYEEEE. CDR3 length: 16 amino acids. CDR3 DNA: TGTGCCAGCAGCTTGGTCGACAGGAGTGAACTCTATGGCTACACCTTC. Translated: CASSLVDRSELYGYTF.

The gene calls are TRBV2 and TRBJ2-7, with TRBD1 matching over 8 bases. V trimming: 5 bases; J trimming: 2 bases; junction bases outside the gene matches: 5. The length of the CDR3 is 14 residues. CDR1 is SNHLY, CDR2 FYNNEI, per germline. Here the CDR3 reads CASSPRDRTYEQYF. CDR3 bases: TGTGCCAGCAGTCCCCGGGACAGGACCTACGAGCAGTACTTC.

The chain uses TRBV29-1 and TRBJ1-4, with D hard to call. V lost 5 bases and J lost 8, with 15 bases in between. Germline V lookup: CDR1 SQVTM, CDR2 ANQGSEA. The CDR3 runs 13 residues. In nucleotides, the CDR3 is TGCAGCGTTCGGCGGGCAGGAGGGGAAAAACTGTTTTTT. It codes for CSVRRAGGEKLFF. Using reference TRBV29-1 and TRBJ1-4 for the parts outside the CDR3, the full variable domain is SAVISQKPSRDICQRGTSLTIQCQVDSQVTMMFWYRQQPGQSLTLIATANQGSEATYESGFVIDKFPISRPNLTFSTLTVSNMSPEDSSIYLCSVRRAGGEKLFFGSGTQLSVL.

This clone was detected a few times. J is TRBJ2-7 and V is TRBV6-5, with D perhaps TRBD1 (6 bases). Germline CDR1 and CDR2: MNHEY and SVGAGI. The CDR3 is 13 amino acids. Trimming left V 0 bases short and J 6 bases short, with 9 bases between. The CDR3 here is CASSYSIQGEQYF. The CDR3 coding sequence is TGTGCCAGCAGTTACTCGATACAGGGCGAGCAGTACTTC.

This chain links TRBV5-6 with TRBJ2-1, with TRBD2 matching 13 bases. Germline-derived CDR1 and CDR2 are SGHDT and YYEEEE. Unmatched junction bases numbered 3, after V lost 3 bases and J lost 6 bases. The CDR3 length is 15 residues. The CDR3 DNA sequence: TGTGCCAGCAGCTCGGGACTAGCGGGGAGCAATGAGCAGTTCTTC. This sequence encodes CASSSGLAGSNEQFF.

In its sample, this clone was seen once. The rearrangement links TRBV28 to TRBJ1-1; D is undetermined. Trimming removed 8 bases from V and 8 bases from J, with 15 bases in between. Germline V gene sequence: CDR1 MDHEN, CDR2 SYDVKM. The CDR3 is made up of 12 amino acids. The DNA of the CDR3 is TGTGCCAGCCGAGTCGGGTCAGTCGAAGCTTTCTTT. Translated, it gives CASRVGSVEAFF.

The CDR3 sequence: CASSESRAGGRYEQYF. The CDR3 DNA reads TGCGCCAGCAGTGAGTCTAGGGCGGGGGGACGCTACGAGCAGTACTTC. V is TRBV10-2 and J is TRBJ2-7; 8 bases are a match to TRBD2. The CDR3 has 16 amino acids. Germline lookup yields CDR1 WSHSY and CDR2 SAAADI. V lost 0 bases and J lost 3; bases outside the gene matches: 7.

This clone came up once. The chain is built from TRBV5-6 and TRBJ1-5, with 7 bases fitting TRBD1. The J segment lost 7 bases and the V segment lost 4 bases, leaving 5 bases of the junction unmatched. The CDR3 is 13 amino acids. The germline gives CDR1 SGHDT, CDR2 YYEEEE. CDR3 region: CASSEGAGQPQHF. The CDR3 bases are TGTGCCAGCAGCGAGGGGGCCGGCCAGCCCCAGCATTTT. Based on the CDR3 plus reference TRBV5-6 and TRBJ1-5, the full variable domain is DAGVTQSPTHLIKTRGQQVTLRCSPKSGHDTVSWYQQALGQGPQFIFQYYEEEERQRGNFPDRFSGHQFPNYSSELNVNALLLGDSALYLCASSEGAGQPQHFGDGTRLSIL.

This clone came up a few times. This chain joins TRBV19 and TRBJ2-1; TRBD2 agrees at 10 bases. The CDR3 covers 14 residues. Trimming took 5 bases from V and 6 from J; bases not matched to a gene: 4. Germline loops: CDR1 LNHDA, CDR2 SQIVND (reference sequence). The CDR3: CASSQPSGSNEQFF. The CDR3 nucleotides read TGTGCCAGTAGTCAGCCTAGCGGGAGCAATGAGCAGTTCTTC.

The chain has TRBV11-2 and TRBJ2-7; 10 bases fit TRBD2. Germline CDR1 reads SGHAT; CDR2 reads FQNNGV. With 5 bases clipped from V and 5 bases from J, the junction kept 9 bases outside the gene matches. This CDR3 comprises 15 residues. DNA for the CDR3: TGTGCCAGCAGCGCGACCTTAGCGGGAGGCCACGAGCAGTACTTC. Translated: CASSATLAGGHEQYF.

There are a few counts of this clone. Its ends do not fully match the called genes, so a read error is possible. In the same sample, other DNA sequences code for this CDR3. The rearrangement links TRBV30 to TRBJ2-1; 10 bases fit TRBD2. The germline gives CDR1 GTSNPN, CDR2 SVGIG (reference sequence). The CDR3 runs to 15 residues. CDR3 loop: CAWSRLAGAGDEQFF. The CDR3, as DNA: TGCGCCTGGAGTCGGCTAGCGGGAGCTGGAGATGAGCAGTTCTTC.

This chain connects TRBV6-6 to TRBJ2-3; D is uncertain. Trimming pared 5 bases from V and 6 bases from J, leaving 6 bases between. Germline CDR1 and CDR2: MNHNY and SVGAGI (reference sequence). CDR3 length: 11 amino acids. CDR3 in DNA: TGTGCCAGCAGTCAGAGGGATACGCAGTATTTT. Translation: CASSQRDTQYF.

This rearrangement joins TRBV6-5 to TRBJ1-6; D remains unclear. Germline CDR1 MNHEY, CDR2 SVGAGI. The CDR3 consists of 15 residues. The ends were cut back, 6 bases at V and 7 bases at J, with 16 bases in the middle. The CDR3 coding sequence is TGTGCCAGCAGCCTGGCCGGGATGAAAAATTCACCCCTCCACTTT. Translated: CASSLAGMKNSPLHF.

The J gene is TRBJ1-1, the V gene TRBV11-2; D call uncertain. Trimming shortened V by 0 bases and J by 6 bases, and 8 bases separated the two germline ends. The CDR3 is made up of 13 amino acids. The germline gives CDR1 SGHAT, CDR2 FQNNGV. The CDR3 coding sequence is TGTGCCAGCAGCTTAGATCCGTGGGCTGAAGCTTTCTTT. This sequence encodes CASSLDPWAEAFF.

The chain links TRBV6-5 to TRBJ2-3; D perhaps matches TRBD1 (6 bases). The CDR3 totals 15 residues. V lost 6 bases, J lost 5 bases, and 18 bases lay in between. Germline values: CDR1 MNHEY, CDR2 SVGAGI. The CDR3, as DNA: TGTGCCAGCAGAAAAACGGGACACCCGGGAGATACGCAGTATTTT. The encoded protein is CASRKTGHPGDTQYF.

This chain joins TRBV2 and TRBJ2-7; 7 nucleotides match TRBD2. The CDR3 consists of 20 residues. CDR1 is SNHLY, CDR2 FYNNEI, per germline. After removal of 3 bases from V and 6 bases from J, the junction contained 26 bases not matched to a gene. This CDR3 reads CASSDRAGVHWVGSGSEQYF. CDR3 sequence (DNA): TGTGCCAGCAGTGACAGGGCGGGAGTACATTGGGTAGGATCTGGAAGCGAGCAGTACTTC. The full variable domain, in which reference TRBV2 and TRBJ2-7 provide the parts outside the CDR3, is EPEVTQTPSHQVTQMGQEVILRCVPISNHLYFYWYRQILGQKVEFLVSFYNNEISEKSEIFDDQFSVERPDGSNFTLKIRSTKLEDSAMYFCASSDRAGVHWVGSGSEQYFGPGTRLTVT.

This clone was observed a single time. CDR3 residues: CASSYGWGNTEAFF. The CDR3 DNA is TGTGCCAGCAGTTACGGGTGGGGGAACACTGAAGCTTTCTTT. The J gene is TRBJ1-1, the V gene TRBV6-5; D uncertain. Between the trimmed V and J ends, which lost 2 bases and 1 base, there was a span of 8 bases. Per germline, CDR1 MNHEY and CDR2 SVGAGI. This CDR3 is built from 14 residues.